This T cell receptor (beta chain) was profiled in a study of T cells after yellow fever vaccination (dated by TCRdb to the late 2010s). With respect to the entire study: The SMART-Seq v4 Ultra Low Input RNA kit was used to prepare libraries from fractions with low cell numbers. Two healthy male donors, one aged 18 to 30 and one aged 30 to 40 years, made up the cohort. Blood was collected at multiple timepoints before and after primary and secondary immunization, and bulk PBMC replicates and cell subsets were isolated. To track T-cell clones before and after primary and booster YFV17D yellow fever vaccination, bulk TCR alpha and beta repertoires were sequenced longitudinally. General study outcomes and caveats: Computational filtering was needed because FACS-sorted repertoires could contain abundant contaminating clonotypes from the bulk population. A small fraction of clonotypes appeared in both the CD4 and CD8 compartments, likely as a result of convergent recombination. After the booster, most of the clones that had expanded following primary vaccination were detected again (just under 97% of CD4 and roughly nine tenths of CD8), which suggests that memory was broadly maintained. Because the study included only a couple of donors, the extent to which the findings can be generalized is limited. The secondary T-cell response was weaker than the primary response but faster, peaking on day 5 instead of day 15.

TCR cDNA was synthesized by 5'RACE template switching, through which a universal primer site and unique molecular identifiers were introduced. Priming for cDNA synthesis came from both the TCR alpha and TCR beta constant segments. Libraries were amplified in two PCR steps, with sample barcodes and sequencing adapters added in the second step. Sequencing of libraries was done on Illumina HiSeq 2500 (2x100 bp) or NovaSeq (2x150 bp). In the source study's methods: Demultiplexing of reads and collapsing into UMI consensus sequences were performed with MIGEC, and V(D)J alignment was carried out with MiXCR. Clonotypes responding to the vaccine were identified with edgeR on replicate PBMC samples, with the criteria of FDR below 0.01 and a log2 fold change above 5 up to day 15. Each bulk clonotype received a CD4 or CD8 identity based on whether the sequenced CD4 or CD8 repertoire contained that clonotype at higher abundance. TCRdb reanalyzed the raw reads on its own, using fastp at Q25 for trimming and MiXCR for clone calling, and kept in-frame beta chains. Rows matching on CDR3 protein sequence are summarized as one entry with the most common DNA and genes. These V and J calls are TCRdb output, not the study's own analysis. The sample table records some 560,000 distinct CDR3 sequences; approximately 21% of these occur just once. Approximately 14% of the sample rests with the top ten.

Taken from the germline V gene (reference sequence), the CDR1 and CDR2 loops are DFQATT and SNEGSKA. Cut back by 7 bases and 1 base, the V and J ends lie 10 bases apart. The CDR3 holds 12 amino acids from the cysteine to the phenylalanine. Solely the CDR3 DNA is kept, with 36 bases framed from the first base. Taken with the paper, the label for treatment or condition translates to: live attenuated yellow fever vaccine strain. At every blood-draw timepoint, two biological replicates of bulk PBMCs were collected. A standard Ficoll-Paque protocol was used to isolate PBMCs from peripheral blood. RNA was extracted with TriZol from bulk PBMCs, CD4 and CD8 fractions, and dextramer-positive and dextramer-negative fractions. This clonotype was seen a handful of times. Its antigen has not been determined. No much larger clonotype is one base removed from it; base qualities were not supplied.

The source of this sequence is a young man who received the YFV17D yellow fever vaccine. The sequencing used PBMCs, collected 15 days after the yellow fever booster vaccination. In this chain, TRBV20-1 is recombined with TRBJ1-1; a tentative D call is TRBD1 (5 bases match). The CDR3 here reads CSGSRANTEAFF. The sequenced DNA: TGCAGTGGGTCCAGGGCGAACACTGAAGCTTTCTTT.